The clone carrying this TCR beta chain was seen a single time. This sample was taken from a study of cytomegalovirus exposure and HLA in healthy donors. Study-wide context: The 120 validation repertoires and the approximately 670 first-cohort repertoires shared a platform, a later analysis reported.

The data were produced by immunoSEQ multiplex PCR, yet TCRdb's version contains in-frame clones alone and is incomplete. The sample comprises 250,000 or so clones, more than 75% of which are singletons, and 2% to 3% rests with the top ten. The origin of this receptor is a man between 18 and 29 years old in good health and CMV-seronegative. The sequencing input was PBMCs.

CDR3 sequence: CASSYTGGGWGYTF. CDR3 DNA: TGTGCCAGCAGTTATACAGGGGGAGGTTGGGGCTACACCTTC. The chain links TRBV6-7 to TRBJ1-2; 8 bases map to TRBD1. TRBV6-7 is marked as an open reading frame, function uncertain. The CDR3 sequence is 14 residues long. V lost 3 bases, J lost 8 bases, and 8 bases stayed unmatched.